This T cell receptor beta chain was profiled in a study of cytomegalovirus exposure and HLA in healthy donors (dated by TCRdb to about 2017). Regarding the complete study: According to an earlier analysis of 587 of the donors, 150 million to 200 million T cells yielded 120 million or so unique TCR beta sequences and about 300 Gb of sequence data. An early release covering just under 650 HLA-typed donors comprised about 300 gigabases of sequencing data and tens of millions of unique TCR sequences. Of the 300 to 450 genotyped donors, over 70% fell in the genetic ancestry cluster associated with self-reported Caucasian donors. The study aimed to test whether signatures of past pathogen exposure could be identified by cataloging public T cell receptors. Using immunosequencing, the study profiled T cell repertoires from roughly 650 subjects and related those repertoires to cytomegalovirus serostatus. A separate validation cohort of about 110 different subjects was used in addition to the roughly 720-subject first cohort. To predict cytomegalovirus infection status, the study combined high-throughput TCR immunosequencing, statistical association of individual TCRs with disease status, and machine learning. In a later analysis, previously published TCR beta repertoires from about 640 donors were re-analyzed and high-resolution HLA genotyping was added so that TCR occurrence patterns could be studied. In the later analysis, no new phenotypic data were used to find candidate immune exposures; instead, reliance was placed on TCR beta sequences and their occurrence across donors. To decide whether each TCR beta V gene segment behaved as functional or pseudogenic, an earlier analysis of some 600 of the donors relied on high-throughput TCR beta sequencing. Donor age, sex, ethnicity and CMV serostatus were collected together with the repertoire data. A later genetic analysis used genome-wide SNP genotypes for about three fifths of the 666 donors, treating that subset as a discovery cohort. All discovery cohort repertoires had been generated using a single sequencing platform. Class I and class II HLA loci were covered by the typing at four-digit resolution. Typing coverage differed by locus: A, B, C, DRB1 and DQB1 were typed in roughly 629-640 donors, DQA1 in 500 to 550, DPA1 in 606, and DPB1 in 450 to 480. A handful of DR-DQ haplotypes were handled as single units for association and clustering because linkage in the cohort was strong. Among 398 genotyped donors of the cohort, an average of 235,054 unique TCR beta nucleotide sequences were sequenced per donor, roughly 18% of them non-productive.

Concerning this clone: There is no known antigen for this receptor. Qualities for individual bases were not recorded, and no much larger clone is one base off.

Libraries came from the immunoSEQ multiplex PCR assay. For the multiplex PCR, a mixture combining 60 forward primers for TCR Vbeta segments and 13 reverse primers for TCR Jbeta segments was used. Amplification of the CDR3 region of rearranged TCR beta genes was performed with a multiplex PCR assay on genomic DNA. On the Illumina HiSeq System, the amplified TCR beta libraries were sequenced as 87-base-pair reads. Concerning the study's data processing: A later analysis counted about 80 million unique TCR beta chains across the 650 to 800 repertoires, and about 10 million of these chains were shared by at least two donors. A nearest-neighbor algorithm error-corrected the raw reads and collapsed the reads into unique sequences, merging closely related sequences to remove PCR and sequencing errors. V, D and J gene segments were assigned by aligning CDR3 sequences to IMGT reference sequences. For a sequence to be retained, a match of at least six nucleotides was required to both a V gene segment and a J gene segment. Rearrangements were classified as productive when the CDR3 lacked stop codons and remained in frame with V and J, and all other rearrangements were classified as non-productive. Following IMGT convention, CDR3 was defined as the stretch from the second conserved V-encoded cysteine to the conserved J-encoded phenylalanine. In an earlier analysis of more than 550 of the donors, sequences lacking an unambiguous match to a single V gene segment were excluded. In an earlier analysis of more than 500 of the donors, a V segment was called functional when productive rearrangements were above 56.7%, and segregating when the standard deviation between donors exceeded 5%. A statistical classification framework was built for diagnosing cytomegalovirus status from the catalog of TCR beta chain sequences. V and J gene assignment, in a later analysis, came from comparing TCR nucleotide sequences with IMGT/GENE-DB human TR gene sequences. Using the TCRdist pipeline, a later analysis assigned CDR3 sequences along with most-parsimonious VDJ recombination scenarios. In a later analysis, each TCR beta chain was defined by its CDR3 amino acid sequence together with its V-gene family, and reads without a unique V-gene family were excluded. As a way to deal with suspected cross-contamination and a sequencing artifact, a later analysis dropped approximately 570 nucleotide sequences that were highly shared and had low generation probability. A later analysis calculated a clonal expansion index for each public chain from normalized within-repertoire ranks of inferred template counts. In a later analysis, generation probabilities were computed with a VDJ recombination model fitted to out-of-frame rearrangements, and the resulting probabilities were checked against IGoR. In a later analysis, TCR-TCR, TCR-HLA and TCR-CMV co-occurrence was scored with hypergeometric tests, and a repertoire-size bias correction was applied to TCR pairs. False discovery rates were estimated in a later analysis by permuting HLA or CMV assignments 20 times. A later analysis grouped co-occurring TCRs with DBSCAN, adding TCRdist sequence similarity when clustering within HLA-allele-positive subsets. Repertoires with fewer than 30,000 or more than 120,000 public chains, plus five repertoires with anomalous nucleotide sharing, were excluded from co-occurrence clustering. TCRdb stores this immuneACCESS table with in-frame sequences only. Part of the clones is absent; in the studies checked, under half of the shortfall reflects unresolved V genes, and no reason is known for the rest. The V and J calls and clone size come from that table; D and trimming were worked out from the DNA. The sample yields a few hundred thousand clones; around 75% were counted once. The ten most abundant clones make up less than 2% of the sample.

The cohort was made up of several hundred healthy bone marrow donors. At the time of sampling, every cohort member was nominally healthy, though immune exposures that went unrecorded were likely present. The donor was CMV seronegative and belonged to the group of approximately 320 seronegative cohort members. Every donor gave a peripheral blood sample, and the peripheral blood mononuclear cells from that sample were used for TCR beta sequencing. Genomic DNA was extracted from the blood cell samples with the Qiagen DNeasy Blood Extraction Kit. Taken from the germline V gene, the CDR1 and CDR2 loops are SNHLY and FYNNEI. Counted from cysteine to phenylalanine, this CDR3 has 14 amino acids. The CDR3 DNA has 42 bases and is translated from base 1. Relative to germline, V is 6 bases shorter and J is 4 bases shorter, with 15 bases between their ends. General conclusions and limits of the study: Several of the top co-occurrence clusters appeared to be linked to parvovirus B19, influenza, CMV and Epstein-Barr virus, according to a later analysis. Because the 87-base-pair reads could not distinguish some IMGT-functional V segments, including TRBV6-2 and TRBV6-3, those segments were excluded. In a later analysis, the rate of TCR association differed among HLA loci, with DRB1 alleles having the most associated TCRs and HLA-C alleles having the fewest. While some public TCRs were present in many individuals, most TCR sequences turned up only very rarely across donors. According to a later genetic analysis, donors in an Asian-associated ancestry cluster had fewer N-insertions in productive TCRs than the approximately 690-donor mean. About 15 rarely observed V segments, including chromosome 9 orphons, were excluded from the earlier analysis of approximately 500 of the donors because counts were too low. The only immune exposure information available for the cohort was CMV serostatus. A later analysis found that most CMV-associated TCR beta chains appeared HLA-restricted, with HLA associations seemingly driven largely by CMV exposure. A further reported finding was that TCR beta sequences accurately predicted the HLA-A and HLA-B alleles for most subjects in the first cohort. A cluster of highly shared sequence variants was judged likely to be a technical artifact of the sequencing pipeline. HLA typing was unavailable for some donors at each locus, so association tests used only the typed subset. Only TCR beta chains were sequenced in this cohort, and the absence of alpha or paired-chain data limited detectable features. Presence/absence analyses assumed roughly uniform sequencing depth across donors, an assumption that may not hold. In vitro tests confirmed that a few of the cytomegalovirus-associated TCR beta chains recognize cytomegalovirus antigens. Compared with equally common non-associated chains, HLA-associated TCR beta chains in a later analysis were more clonally expanded and had lower generation probabilities. The authors suggested that the approach could potentially be generalized to other disease states and immunological phenotypes. A later analysis associated about 17,000 TCR beta sequences with specific HLA alleles at a false discovery rate of 0.05. Linkage disequilibrium might explain the correlated functional status among segregating V segments, but an unknown experimental factor could not be ruled out. The classifier was reported to diagnose cytomegalovirus status with high specificity and sensitivity in both the original cohort and the validation cohort. Assigning TCR associations to individual alleles was difficult when HLA alleles, especially DR and DQ, strongly co-occurred. In an earlier analysis of a few hundred of the donors, most TCR beta V segments were observed in productive rearrangements about 87% or about 30% of the time, broadly matching IMGT annotations. V-gene and J-gene trimming of TCR beta chains was associated with a missense DCLRE1C variant in a later genetic analysis, and the association was replicated in an independent cohort. A total of around 150 TCR beta chains were listed by the study as associated with cytomegalovirus.

The sequence was collected from a woman under 40 in good health and CMV-seronegative. The chain was built from TRBV2 and TRBJ2-5; a tentative D call is TRBD2 (6 bases match). Specimen: PBMCs. The CDR3 region: CASRMDPGGETQYF. The nucleotide sequence reads TGTGCCAGCAGGATGGACCCCGGGGGAGAGACCCAGTACTTC.